This is a list of T cell receptor beta chains from one sample in a study of regulatory T cells in long-lasting Graves disease. TCRdb reprocessed the multiplex PCR reads via MiXCR and lists one record per CDR3 protein. The table records about 610,000 distinct CDR3 sequences, 15% to 20% of them present only once. These data also featured in a second study, about T cells in Graves' hyperthyroidism and ophthalmopathy.

Source: peripheral blood mononuclear cells (PBMCs), taken at new diagnosis, from a patient treated with antithyroid drugs. The receptors shown here come from a man younger than 35 with Graves disease. Each CDR3 is given with its conserved first and last residue. The D gene is left open where the match is weak. The size field is filled for only some rows; it gives once, few, many or a size class.

CDR3 protein,CDR3 DNA,clone size,D gene,J gene,V gene
CASSFSIGRPNEQFF,TGTGCCAGCAGTTTCTCAATCGGGCGGCCCAATGAGCAGTTCTTC,many,.,TRBJ2-1,TRBV27
CASSFGSGLGIDTQYF,TGTGCCAGCAGTTTTGGATCGGGACTAGGGATAGATACGCAGTATTTT,.,TRBD2,TRBJ2-3,TRBV12-3/TRBV12-4
CASSIGRSATDTQYF,TGTGCCAGCTCTATAGGGAGGAGCGCCACAGATACGCAGTATTTT,many,.,TRBJ2-3,TRBV2
CASSFPGRAADTQYF,TGTGCCAGCAGTTTTCCGGGAAGGGCAGCAGATACGCAGTATTTT,many,.,TRBJ2-3,TRBV28
CASSADTYGYTF,TGTGCCAGCAGCGCGGACACGTATGGCTACACCTTC,.,.,TRBJ1-2,TRBV7-9
CASSYMGVLLGEQYF,TGTGCCAGCTCTTACATGGGGGTCCTTCTCGGCGAGCAGTACTTC,.,.,TRBJ2-7,TRBV14
CSAQWLDTIYF,TGCAGTGCTCAGTGGCTTGACACCATATATTTT,few,.,TRBJ1-3,TRBV20-1
CASSSTVRGYNEQFF,TGTGCCAGCAGCTCTACGGTCAGGGGGTACAATGAGCAGTTCTTC,.,TRBD1,TRBJ2-1,TRBV13
CSVVGLVSYEQYF,TGCAGTGTTGTGGGACTAGTCTCCTACGAGCAGTACTTC,.,TRBD2,TRBJ2-7,TRBV20-1
CASSGFYEQYF,TGTGCCAGCAGTGGCTTCTACGAGCAGTACTTC,few,.,TRBJ2-7,TRBV6-1
CASSGPPGTGGHSNQPQHF,TGTGCCAGCAGTGGACCTCCAGGGACAGGGGGCCATAGCAATCAGCCCCAGCATTTT,.,TRBD1,TRBJ1-5,TRBV6-1
CASSLGRGTSGTPEPSTDTQYF,TGCGCCAGCAGCTTGGGCCGCGGGACTAGCGGGACTCCCGAGCCAAGCACAGATACGCAGTATTTT,many,TRBD2,TRBJ2-3,TRBV5-1
CASSLIDRGRGGANVLTF,TGTGCCAGCAGTCTAATAGACAGGGGGCGGGGTGGGGCCAACGTCCTGACTTTC,.,TRBD1,TRBJ2-6,TRBV27
CASSLSPGNEQFF,TGCGCCAGCAGCTTGTCTCCAGGCAATGAGCAGTTCTTC,many,.,TRBJ2-1,TRBV5-1
CAWMYGLAEETQYF,TGTGCCTGGATGTACGGACTAGCGGAAGAGACCCAGTACTTC,many,TRBD2,TRBJ2-5,TRBV30
CSVAVRDTANYGYTF,TGCAGCGTCGCTGTTCGGGACACAGCTAACTATGGCTACACCTTC,few,.,TRBJ1-2,TRBV29-1
CASSYTGPSSPLHF,TGTGCCAGCAGTTACACAGGGCCAAGTTCACCCCTCCACTTT,many,.,TRBJ1-6,TRBV6-5
CASSHGLSHAPGGDTEAFF,TGTGCCAGCAGCCATGGCCTCAGTCACGCCCCCGGAGGGGACACTGAAGCTTTCTTT,many,.,TRBJ1-1,TRBV3-1
CASGPEVNTEAFF,TGTGCTAGTGGCCCTGAGGTGAACACTGAAGCTTTCTTT,many,.,TRBJ1-1,TRBV12-5
CASSLNKGSPDTQYF,TGTGCCAGCAGTTTGAACAAAGGCTCCCCAGATACGCAGTATTTT,few,.,TRBJ2-3,TRBV12-3/TRBV12-4
CASSFRSSGANVLTF,TGCGCCAGCAGCTTTAGGAGCTCTGGGGCCAACGTCCTGACTTTC,many,.,TRBJ2-6,TRBV5-1
CASSLPNLGETQYF,TGTGCCAGCAGTTTGCCCAACCTAGGGGAGACCCAGTACTTC,few,.,TRBJ2-5,TRBV27
CASSEAGVPVRYF,TGTGCCAGCAGTGAAGCAGGTGTGCCGGTTAGGTACTTC,many,.,TRBJ2-7,TRBV2
CASSWDILGLAGGETQYF,TGTGCCAGCAGCTGGGACATCCTCGGACTAGCGGGAGGGGAGACCCAGTACTTC,many,TRBD2,TRBJ2-5,TRBV7-2
CASSLAGVNNEQFF,TGTGCCAGCAGCTTAGCGGGGGTTAACAATGAGCAGTTCTTC,many,.,TRBJ2-1,TRBV11-3
CAGSQKGTGLMPPTMNTEAFF,TGTGCCGGCAGCCAAAAGGGGACAGGTCTTATGCCCCCGACCATGAACACTGAAGCTTTCTTT,.,TRBD1,TRBJ1-1,TRBV12-3/TRBV12-4
CASTVRGWNTEAFF,TGTGCCAGCACCGTCAGGGGCTGGAACACTGAAGCTTTCTTT,many,.,TRBJ1-1,TRBV2
CASSERVGVSYEQYF,TGTGCCAGCAGCGAACGGGTAGGGGTATCGTACGAGCAGTACTTC,many,.,TRBJ2-7,TRBV9
CASSSNAGANVLTF,TGCGCCAGCAGCTCTAATGCTGGGGCCAACGTCCTGACTTTC,few,.,TRBJ2-6,TRBV5-1
CASSLGRVDGYTF,TGTGCCAGCAGTTTAGGCCGGGTAGACGGCTACACCTTC,few,.,TRBJ1-2,TRBV12-3/TRBV12-4
CASSLAGQSYNEQFF,TGTGCCAGCAGTTTAGCGGGACAGTCCTACAATGAGCAGTTCTTC,many,TRBD1,TRBJ2-1,TRBV12-3/TRBV12-4